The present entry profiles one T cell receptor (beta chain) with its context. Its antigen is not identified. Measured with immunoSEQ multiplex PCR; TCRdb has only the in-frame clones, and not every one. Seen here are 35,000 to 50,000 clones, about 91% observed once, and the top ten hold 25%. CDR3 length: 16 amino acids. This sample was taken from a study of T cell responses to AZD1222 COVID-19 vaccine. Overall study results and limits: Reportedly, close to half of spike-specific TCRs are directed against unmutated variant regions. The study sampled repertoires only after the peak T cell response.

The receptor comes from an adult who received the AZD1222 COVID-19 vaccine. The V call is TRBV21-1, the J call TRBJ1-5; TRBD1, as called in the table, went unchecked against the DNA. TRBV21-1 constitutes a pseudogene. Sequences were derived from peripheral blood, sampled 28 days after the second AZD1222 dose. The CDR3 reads CASSKAGREGHQPQHF. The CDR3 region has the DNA TGTGCCAGCAGCAAAGCGGGCAGGGAAGGACATCAGCCCCAGCATTTT.